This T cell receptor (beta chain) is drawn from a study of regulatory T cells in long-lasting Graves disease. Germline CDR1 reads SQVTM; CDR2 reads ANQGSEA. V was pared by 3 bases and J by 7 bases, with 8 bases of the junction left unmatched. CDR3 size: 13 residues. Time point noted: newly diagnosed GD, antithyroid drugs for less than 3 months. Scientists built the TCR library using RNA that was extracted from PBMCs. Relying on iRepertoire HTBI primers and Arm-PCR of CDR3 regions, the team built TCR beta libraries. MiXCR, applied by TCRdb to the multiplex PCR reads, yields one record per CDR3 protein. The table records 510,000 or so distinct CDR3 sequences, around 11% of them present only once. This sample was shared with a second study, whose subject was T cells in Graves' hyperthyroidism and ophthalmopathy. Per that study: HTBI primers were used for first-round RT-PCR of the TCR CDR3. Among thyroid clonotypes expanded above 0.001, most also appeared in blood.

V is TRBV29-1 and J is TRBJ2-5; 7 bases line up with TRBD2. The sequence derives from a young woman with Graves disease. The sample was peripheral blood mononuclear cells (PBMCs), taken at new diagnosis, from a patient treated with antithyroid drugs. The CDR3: CSVEAGRGGTQYF. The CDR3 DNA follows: TGCAGCGTTGAGGCGGGGCGCGGGGGGACCCAGTACTTC.